This T cell receptor (beta chain) was profiled in a study of resident and recirculating memory T cells in vitiligo. The protocol was immunoSEQ multiplex PCR, while the TCRdb copy is restricted to in-frame clones and leaves out a portion. Of approximately 69,000 clones in the sample, roughly nine tenths were seen once. Germline values: CDR1 LGHNA, CDR2 YNFKEQ. The length of the CDR3 is 16 residues. J gave up 3 bases and V 3 bases, and 10 bases lay outside the gene matches. The clonotype comes from a male donor with vitiligo. What was sequenced was blood. The rearrangement links TRBV4-2 to TRBJ2-7; TRBD2 agrees at 8 bases. CDR3 in DNA: TGTGCCAGCAGCCAGAACGGGGGGGGTTTAAACTACGAGCAGTACTTC. Translation gives CASSQNGGGLNYEQYF.